The TCR beta chain under discussion was sequenced for a study of human T cells and chemical hapten exposure. Methods used by the authors: Sample TCR counts, which ranged from about 20,000 to 750,000, had a median of 95,638. MiXCR was run by TCRdb on the RACE reads, yielding one entry per CDR3 protein. These V and J calls are TCRdb output, not the study's own analysis. The data contain 35,000 to 50,000 distinct CDR3 sequences, 3.5% to 4.5% of them singletons. Time point here: healthy volunteer bleed at 2 weeks. Whole blood, unfractionated, served as the material for total RNA extraction. The CDR3 is made up of 15 amino acids. Germline V lookup: CDR1 SGHRS, CDR2 YFSETQ. V was cut by 0 bases and J by 1 base, with 10 bases left in between.

The sample taken for sequencing was whole blood. V is TRBV5-1 and J is TRBJ1-1; D may be TRBD1 (5 bases). This receptor was identified in a female donor in good health. Some clones in this sample may be carry-over from other donors' samples. DNA of the CDR3: TGCGCCAGCAGCTTGGCAGGGCCGGGGAACACTGAAGCTTTCTTT. Residues: CASSLAGPGNTEAFF. Complete variable domain (other parts from reference TRBV5-1 and TRBJ1-1): KAGVTQTPRYLIKTRGQQVTLSCSPISGHRSVSWYQQTPGQGLQFLFEYFSETQRNKGNFPGRFSGRQFSNSRSEMNVSTLELGDSALYLCASSLAGPGNTEAFFGQGTRLTVV.